The 22 T cell receptor beta chains below all came from one sample that was sequenced in a study of T cells in Graves' hyperthyroidism and ophthalmopathy. Amplified TCR beta CDR3 regions came from RNA transcripts. A first-round RT-PCR of the TCR CDR3 used the HTBI primer set. A single record per CDR3 protein comes from TCRdb applying MiXCR to the multiplex PCR reads. This repertoire shows nearly 750,000 distinct CDR3 sequences, just over 35% found once; its top ten account for about a third. Sequencing was done on a sample of blood. These receptors were obtained from a woman in her thirties or forties with Graves' hyperthyroidism.

This chain links TRBV7-9 with TRBJ1-1; 10 bases agree with TRBD1. Looked up from germline, CDR1 is SEHNR and CDR2 is FQNEAQ (reference sequence). Losses at the gene ends were 1 base for V and 1 base for J; bases not matched to a gene: 6. There are 17 residues in the CDR3. CDR3 bases: TGTGCCAGCAGCTTAGTTTGGGACAGGGGACAGAACACTGAAGCTTTCTTT. The encoded protein is CASSLVWDRGQNTEAFF.

This clonotype was seen at least ten times. The chain employs TRBV5-5 and TRBJ2-7; no reliable D call. Germline V gives CDR1 SGHKS, CDR2 YYEKEE (reference sequence). This CDR3 contains 13 residues. Trimming took 2 bases from V and 0 from J, leaving 6 bases between them. CDR3 region: CASSFGYSYEQYF. The CDR3 DNA follows: TGTGCCAGCAGCTTTGGGTACTCCTACGAGCAGTACTTC.

This clonotype has ten or more counts. V and J are TRBV10-1 and TRBJ2-7, with D tentatively TRBD1 (5 bases). This CDR3 is built from 15 residues. Deletions cut 1 base from V and 4 bases from J, with 14 bases between. Germline CDR1 is WNHNN and CDR2 is SYGVQD (reference sequence). CDR3 sequence (DNA): TGCGCCAGCAGTGAGTATTCGACAGCCTCATACGAGCAGTACTTC. Protein sequence: CASSEYSTASYEQYF.

V is TRBV11-3 and J is TRBJ1-5, with TRBD1 matching 7 bases. CDR1 is SGHNT and CDR2 is YENEEA in the germline V gene. V shed 3 bases, J shed 2 bases, and the junction held 13 bases outside the gene matches. The CDR3 runs to 18 residues. CDR3 bases: TGTGCCAGCAGCTTCGACAGGGAACTTGATTGTTGCAATCAGCCCCAGCATTTT. Translation gives CASSFDRELDCCNQPQHF.

This chain joins TRBV5-8 and TRBJ1-1; no definite D call. Germline CDR1 is SGHTS and CDR2 is YDEGEE. V shed 7 bases and J shed 0 bases, with 13 bases lying between them. This CDR3 is built from 14 residues. The CDR3, as DNA: TGTGCCAGCCAAGTACAGAAGATGAACACTGAAGCTTTCTTT. Protein sequence: CASQVQKMNTEAFF. The full variable domain, with the rest looked up from reference TRBV5-8 and TRBJ1-1, is EAGVTQSPTHLIKTRGQQATLRCSPISGHTSVYWYQQALGLGLQFLLWYDEGEERNRGNFPPRFSGRQFPNYSSELNVNALELEDSALYLCASQVQKMNTEAFFGQGTRLTVV.

The sample holds many counts of this clonotype. The rearrangement uses TRBV7-2 and TRBJ1-1; D remains unclear. The germline V gene encodes CDR1 SGHTA and CDR2 FQGNSA. This CDR3 spans 12 amino acids. Trimming pared 5 bases from V and 6 bases from J, leaving 10 bases between. This chain's CDR3 is CASSVRASEAFF. CDR3 nucleotides: TGTGCCAGCAGCGTCCGGGCTTCTGAAGCTTTCTTT.

This clonotype was seen at least ten times. The rearrangement links TRBV10-3 to TRBJ2-7; a weak D match, TRBD1 (6 bases). Germline assignment: CDR1 ENHRY and CDR2 SYGVKD. V gave up 5 bases and J gave up 7 bases, with 21 bases separating them. The CDR3 covers 15 residues. CDR3 in amino acids: CAISSSVVRGGEQYF. CDR3 DNA: TGTGCCATCAGTAGCTCAGTCGTCAGGGGTGGTGAGCAGTACTTC.

The chain joins TRBV19 to TRBJ1-1; 7 bases map to TRBD1. Germline CDR1 reads LNHDA; CDR2 reads SQIVND (reference sequence). The CDR3 runs 16 residues. Germline trimming cut 9 bases from V and 1 base from J; bases unmatched to any gene: 14. The chain's CDR3 is CASSQSRQGQNTEAFF. For the CDR3, the DNA is TGTGCCAGCAGCCAATCCCGACAGGGCCAGAACACTGAAGCTTTCTTT.

The chain has TRBV10-3 and TRBJ2-2; unclear D gene. This CDR3 has 12 amino acids. The germline V gene has CDR1 ENHRY and CDR2 SYGVKD. V was trimmed by 8 bases and J by 0 bases, leaving 4 bases between them. CDR3: CAIHSNTGELFF. The CDR3 DNA reads TGTGCCATCCATTCGAACACCGGGGAGCTGTTTTTT.

This clonotype was counted many times. The chain employs TRBV20-1 and TRBJ1-5; 10 positions match TRBD1. The CDR3 totals 14 residues. V gave up 5 bases and J gave up 7 bases; unmatched junction bases: 8. The V gene's germline CDR1 is DFQATT and CDR2 SNEGSKA (reference sequence). The CDR3, as DNA: TGCAGTGCTGCGGGACAGGGGATCGGACAGCCCCAGCATTTT. The encoded protein is CSAAGQGIGQPQHF.

This clonotype showed up many times. This rearrangement joins TRBV12-3 or TRBV12-4 to TRBJ1-2; 10 bases map to TRBD1. This CDR3 region has 14 residues. The J segment lost 6 bases and the V segment lost 6 bases, leaving 7 bases of the junction unmatched. CDR3 coding DNA: TGTGCCAGCAGGTTGGGGACAGGGGTTGATGGCTACACCTTC. Translation: CASRLGTGVDGYTF.

This clonotype was picked up many times. The rearrangement uses TRBV10-2 and TRBJ2-2, with D possibly TRBD2 on 7 matching bases. CDR1 is WSHSY and CDR2 is SAAADI in the germline V gene. The ends were cut back, 8 bases at V and 5 bases at J, with 12 bases in the middle. The CDR3 sequence is 13 residues long. CDR3 amino acids: CASRRGGTGELFF. For the CDR3, the DNA is TGCGCCAGCCGTAGGGGGGGTACCGGGGAGCTGTTTTTT.

Many counts were recorded for this clonotype. The chain joins TRBV7-2 to TRBJ1-2; possibly TRBD1 for D (5 bases). V was trimmed by 3 bases and J by 5 bases, leaving 16 bases between them. Germline V gene lookup returns CDR1 SGHTA and CDR2 FQGNSA. The CDR3 spans 15 residues. For the CDR3, the DNA is TGTGCCAGCAGCTTTCTGGGGGGTGTTGGATATGGCTACACCTTC. Translating gives CASSFLGGVGYGYTF. Based on the CDR3 plus reference TRBV7-2 and TRBJ1-2, the full variable domain is GAGVSQSPSNKVTEKGKDVELRCDPISGHTALYWYRQSLGQGLEFLIYFQGNSAPDKSGLPSDRFSAERTGGSVSTLTIQRTQQEDSAVYLCASSFLGGVGYGYTFGSGTRLTVV.

The rearrangement joins TRBV6-2 or TRBV6-3 to TRBJ1-2; possibly TRBD1 for D (6 bases). CDR3 size: 14 residues. The V gene's germline CDR1 is MNHEY and CDR2 SVGEGT. Trimming shortened V by 6 bases and J by 2 bases, and 13 bases separated the two germline ends. The CDR3 region has the DNA TGTGCCAGCAGAGCGACAGGCTGGAACTATGGCTACACCTTC. It codes for CASRATGWNYGYTF.

DNA for the CDR3: TGTGCCAGCAGTTACACGCGGAGGGTGCCCCAGCATTTT. Translating gives CASSYTRRVPQHF. The rearrangement links TRBV6-2 or TRBV6-3 to TRBJ1-5; no definite D call. The V end was cut by 2 bases, the J end by 9 bases, with 11 bases between. Germline-derived CDR1 and CDR2 are MNHEY and SVGEGT. The CDR3 consists of 13 residues.

This clonotype was observed at least ten times. The J gene is TRBJ1-6, the V gene TRBV4-3, with no clear D. This CDR3 is 13 amino acids long. Trimming took off 1 base at V and 8 bases at J, with 6 bases between the two ends. Germline CDR1 LGHNA, CDR2 YSLEER. In DNA, the CDR3 is TGCGCCAGCAGCCAAGCGGTAGATTCACCCCTCCACTTT. Amino acid sequence: CASSQAVDSPLHF.

V gene TRBV7-3 combines with J gene TRBJ1-1; 12 nucleotides agree with TRBD1. The CDR3 has 15 residues. Trimming cost V 5 bases and J 6 bases; bases outside gene matches: 7. Per germline, CDR1 SGHTA and CDR2 FQGTGA. CDR3 sequence reads: CASSLPGQGASEAFF. In nucleotides, the CDR3 is TGTGCCAGCAGCCTACCGGGACAGGGGGCTTCTGAAGCTTTCTTT.

This clonotype occurred many times. The J gene is TRBJ1-5, the V gene TRBV19; a weak D match, TRBD1 (5 bases). V was cut by 6 bases and J by 6 bases, with 12 bases left in between. Germline CDR1 reads LNHDA; CDR2 reads SQIVND (reference sequence). The CDR3 contains 13 residues. CDR3 bases: TGTGCCAGTAGAGATCGGGACGGTCAGCCCCAGCATTTT. It specifies CASRDRDGQPQHF.

The chain carries TRBV9 and TRBJ1-4; 10 bases agree with TRBD1. V shed 3 bases and J 0 bases; nucleotides not matched to a gene: 5. Germline loops: CDR1 SGDLS, CDR2 YYNGEE. The CDR3 contains 17 residues. This CDR3 is CASSGDRGLATNEKLFF. The CDR3 nucleotides are TGTGCCAGCAGCGGGGACAGGGGCTTGGCAACTAATGAAAAACTGTTTTTT.

The V and J genes are TRBV5-1 and TRBJ1-5; D call uncertain. In germline, CDR1 is SGHRS, CDR2 YFSETQ. The CDR3 sequence is 16 residues long. Trimming took off 2 bases at V and 11 bases at J, with 23 bases between the two ends. The CDR3 spells CASSFGLAGLQETQHF. As DNA, the CDR3 is TGCGCCAGCAGCTTTGGACTAGCGGGCCTCCAAGAGACCCAGCATTTT.

At least ten counts were recorded for this clonotype. The chain has TRBV7-9 and TRBJ2-5, with 12 positions matching TRBD2. Trimming cost V 5 bases and J 5 bases; bases outside gene matches: 6. Germline V CDR1 and CDR2: SEHNR, FQNEAQ (reference sequence). The CDR3 loop spans 15 amino acids. The CDR3 nucleotides read TGTGCCAGCAGCCGGACTAGCGGGATGACGGAGACCCAGTACTTC. It is translated as CASSRTSGMTETQYF.

As to this clonotype: A junction end diverges from the germline sequence, so it may reflect a read error. The gene calls are TRBV11-1 and TRBJ2-2, with 7 bases matching TRBD1. This CDR3 region has 16 residues. Germline V gene lookup returns CDR1 SGHAT and CDR2 FQDESV (reference sequence). In DNA form, the CDR3 reads TGCGCCAGCAGCCAACCACATCCCGGACAGGACGGGGAGCTGTTTTTT. It codes for CASSQPHPGQDGELFF.